This TCR beta chain was profiled in a study of CXCR3-negative and CXCR3-positive naive CD8 T cells. The TRB libraries of cDNA were built by UMI-labeled 5' RACE. From its re-call of the 5' RACE reads, TCRdb lists each CDR3 protein once, without DNA. The repertoire table contains fewer than 60,000 distinct CDR3 sequences. Turning to this clonotype: Its antigen remains unidentified.

Triplicate sorts of 250,000 to 350,000 cells per CD8+ subset. General study results and limits: Fresh PBMCs went into most assays, and CXCR3 expression partly declined after cryopreservation. High diversity, comparable across both naive subsets, contrasted with much lower diversity in memory CD8+ cells. Similar TRBV-TRBJ usage was seen in naive cells (both CXCR3-negative and CXCR3-positive), but memory cells differed.

Specimen: memory CD8+ T cells from blood. The receptor's source is a human donor in good health. Some clones in this sample may be carry-over from other donors' samples.

The CDR3 sequence: CASSPPWVVLGTEAFF. This chain uses TRBV7-9 with TRBJ1-1. Germline loops: CDR1 SEHNR, CDR2 FQNEAQ (reference sequence). The CDR3 is 16 amino acids.